The sequence of this T cell receptor (beta chain) was determined in a study of T cells in localized non-small cell lung cancer. Notes on the study in general: It was uninvolved adjacent lung that showed the highest T cell clonality, exceeding tumor. A median of 57 of the top 100 tumor clones appeared in adjacent lung, which was paired and uninvolved. Only one tumor region went through sequencing, so heterogeneity may still be there.

In this sample, this clone turned up a few times. Its target is unknown. Data came from immunoSEQ multiplex PCR; TCRdb stores just in-frame clones and leaves some out. Of approximately 89,000 clones in the sample, around 82% were seen once. The starting material was PBMCs, obtained before any cancer treatment. The receptor comes from a man aged 35 to 70 with stage II squamous cell lung carcinoma.

CDR3 loop: CASSPPGQGITEAFF. The CDR3 DNA is TGTGCCAGCAGCCCCCCGGGACAGGGGATCACTGAAGCTTTCTTT. J is TRBJ1-1 and V is TRBV9, with TRBD1 matching over 10 bases. V shed 4 bases, J shed 4 bases, and the junction held 7 bases outside the gene matches. The CDR3 runs 15 residues. Germline CDR1 reads SGDLS; CDR2 reads YYNGEE.